Below, one T cell receptor beta chain is given with its context. Clones were read by immunoSEQ multiplex PCR, and TCRdb kept only the in-frame ones, dropping some. The sample records around 9,000 clones, roughly nine tenths being singletons. These data originate in a study of T cells in localized non-small cell lung cancer. With V trimmed by 4 bases and J by 4 bases, 7 bases remained unmatched. The germline V gene has CDR1 LNHDA and CDR2 SQIVND (reference sequence). The CDR3 sequence is 15 residues long. The chain links TRBV19 to TRBJ2-5; TRBD1 agrees at 9 bases. The receptor was derived from a woman aged 40-69 years with stage I squamous cell lung carcinoma. The input for sequencing was peripheral blood, taken before any cancer treatment. CDR3 sequence reads: CASSTPGTGLETQYF. The CDR3 DNA reads TGTGCCAGTAGTACCCCCGGGACAGGGTTAGAGACCCAGTACTTC.